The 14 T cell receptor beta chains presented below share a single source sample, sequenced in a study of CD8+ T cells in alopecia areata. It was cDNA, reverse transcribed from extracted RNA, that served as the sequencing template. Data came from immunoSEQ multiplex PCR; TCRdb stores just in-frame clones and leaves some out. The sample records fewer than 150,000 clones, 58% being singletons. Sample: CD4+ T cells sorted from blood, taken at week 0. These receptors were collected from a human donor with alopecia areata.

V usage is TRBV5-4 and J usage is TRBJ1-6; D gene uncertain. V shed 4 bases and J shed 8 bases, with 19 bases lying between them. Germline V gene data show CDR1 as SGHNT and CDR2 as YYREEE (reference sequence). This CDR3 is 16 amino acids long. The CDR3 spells CASSTGRIVWDSPLHF. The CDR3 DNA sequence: TGTGCCAGCAGCACTGGCCGGATCGTCTGGGATTCACCCCTCCACTTT. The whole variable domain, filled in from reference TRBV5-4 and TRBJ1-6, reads ETGVTQSPTHLIKTRGQQVTLRCSSQSGHNTVSWYQQALGQGPQFIFQYYREEENGRGNFPPRFSGLQFPNYSSELNVNALELDDSALYLCASSTGRIVWDSPLHFGNGTRLTVT.

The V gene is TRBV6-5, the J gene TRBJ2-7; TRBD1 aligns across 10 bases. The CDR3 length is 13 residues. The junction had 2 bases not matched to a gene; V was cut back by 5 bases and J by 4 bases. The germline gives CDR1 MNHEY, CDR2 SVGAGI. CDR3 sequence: CASSRDRGYEQYF. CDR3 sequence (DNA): TGTGCCAGCAGTCGGGACAGGGGATACGAGCAGTACTTC.

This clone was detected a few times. CDR3 DNA: TGCGCCAGCAGCTTGGCAGCCTGGGAGGAGACCCAGTACTTC. Translation gives CASSLAAWEETQYF. The J gene is TRBJ2-5, the V gene TRBV5-1; TRBD2 is a possible D gene (5 bases). This CDR3 comprises 14 residues. V was shortened by 0 bases and J by 5 bases, with 11 bases between the two germline ends. Per germline, CDR1 SGHRS and CDR2 YFSETQ.

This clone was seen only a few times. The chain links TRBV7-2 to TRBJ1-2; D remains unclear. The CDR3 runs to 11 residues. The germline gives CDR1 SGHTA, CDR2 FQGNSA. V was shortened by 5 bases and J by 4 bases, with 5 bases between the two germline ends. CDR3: CASSPGYGYTF. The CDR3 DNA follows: TGTGCCAGCAGCCCAGGCTATGGCTACACCTTC.

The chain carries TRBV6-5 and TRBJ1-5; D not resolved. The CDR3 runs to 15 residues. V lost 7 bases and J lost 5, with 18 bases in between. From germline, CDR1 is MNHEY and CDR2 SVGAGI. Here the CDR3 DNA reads TGTGCCAGCAAGAGGTCCATTCTTACCTATCAGCCCCAGCATTTT. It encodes CASKRSILTYQPQHF.

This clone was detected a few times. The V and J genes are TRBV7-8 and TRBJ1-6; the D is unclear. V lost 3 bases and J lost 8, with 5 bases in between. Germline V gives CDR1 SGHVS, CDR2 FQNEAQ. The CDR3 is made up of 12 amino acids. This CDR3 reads CASSLQDSPLHF. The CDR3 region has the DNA TGTGCCAGCAGCTTGCAGGATTCACCCCTCCACTTT.

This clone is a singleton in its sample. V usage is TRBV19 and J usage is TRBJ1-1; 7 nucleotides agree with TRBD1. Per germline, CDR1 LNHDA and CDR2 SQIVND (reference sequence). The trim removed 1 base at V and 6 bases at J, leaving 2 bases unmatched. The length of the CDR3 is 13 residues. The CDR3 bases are TGTGCCAGTAGTATAGGAGGGGGCGCTGAAGCTTTCTTT. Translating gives CASSIGGGAEAFF.

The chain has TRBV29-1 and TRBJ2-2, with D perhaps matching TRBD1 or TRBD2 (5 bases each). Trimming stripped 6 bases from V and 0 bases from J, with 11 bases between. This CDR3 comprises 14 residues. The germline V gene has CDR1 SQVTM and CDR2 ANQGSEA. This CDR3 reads CSVPGTTNTGELFF. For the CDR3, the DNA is TGCAGCGTCCCCGGGACCACGAACACCGGGGAGCTGTTTTTT.

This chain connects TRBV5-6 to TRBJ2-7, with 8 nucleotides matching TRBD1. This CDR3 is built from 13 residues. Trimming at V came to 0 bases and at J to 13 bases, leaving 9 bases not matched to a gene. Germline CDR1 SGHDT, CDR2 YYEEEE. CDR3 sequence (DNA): TGTGCCAGCAGCTTGGCTAATACCGACAGGGGATACTTC. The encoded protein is CASSLANTDRGYF.

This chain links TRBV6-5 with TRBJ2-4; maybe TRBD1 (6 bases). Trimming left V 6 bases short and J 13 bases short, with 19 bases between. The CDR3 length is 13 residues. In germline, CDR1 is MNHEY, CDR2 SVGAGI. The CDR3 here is CASRSAGEAQQYF. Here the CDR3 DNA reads TGTGCCAGCAGGTCGGCAGGGGAAGCCCAACAGTACTTC.

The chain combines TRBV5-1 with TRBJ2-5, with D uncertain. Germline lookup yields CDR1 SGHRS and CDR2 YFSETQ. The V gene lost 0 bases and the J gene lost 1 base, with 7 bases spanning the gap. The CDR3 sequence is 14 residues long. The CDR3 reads CASSLGATQETQYF. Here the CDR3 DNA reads TGCGCCAGCAGCTTGGGGGCTACCCAAGAGACCCAGTACTTC.

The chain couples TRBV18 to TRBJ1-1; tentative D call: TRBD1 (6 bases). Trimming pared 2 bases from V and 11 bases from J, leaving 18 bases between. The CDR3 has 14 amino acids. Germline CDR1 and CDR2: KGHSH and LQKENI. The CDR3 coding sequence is TGTGCCAGCTCACCAGGGGGGCCAGTTCCCCCGGCTTTCTTT. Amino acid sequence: CASSPGGPVPPAFF.

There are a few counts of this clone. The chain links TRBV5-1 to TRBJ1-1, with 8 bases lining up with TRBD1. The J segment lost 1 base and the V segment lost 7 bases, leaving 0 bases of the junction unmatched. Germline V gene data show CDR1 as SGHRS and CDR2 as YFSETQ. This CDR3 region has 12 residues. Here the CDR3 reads CASGTGNTEAFF. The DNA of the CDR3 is TGCGCCAGCGGGACAGGGAACACTGAAGCTTTCTTT.

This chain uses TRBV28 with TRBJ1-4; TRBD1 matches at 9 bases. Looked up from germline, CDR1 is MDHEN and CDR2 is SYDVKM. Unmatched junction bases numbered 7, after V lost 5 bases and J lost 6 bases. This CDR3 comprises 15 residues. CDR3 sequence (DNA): TGTGCCAGCAGTCCGCCGGGACAGGGATATGAAAAACTGTTTTTT. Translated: CASSPPGQGYEKLFF. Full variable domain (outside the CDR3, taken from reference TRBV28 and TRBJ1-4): DVKVTQSSRYLVKRTGEKVFLECVQDMDHENMFWYRQDPGLGLRLIYFSYDVKMKEKGDIPEGYSVSREKKERFSLILESASTNQTSMYLCASSPPGQGYEKLFFGSGTQLSVL.